This T cell receptor (beta chain) was documented in a study of T cells in women clearing cervical HPV infection. V was trimmed by 6 bases and J by 0 bases, leaving 12 bases between them. CDR1 DFQATT and CDR2 SNEGSKA come from the germline V gene (reference sequence). The CDR3 sequence is 13 residues long. MY09/MY11 PCR detected cervical HPV DNA; dot-blot assigned genotypes. A word on this clone: The CDR3 end lies 3 residues beyond the end of the read and is filled in from the germline J gene.

Libraries were prepared by immunoSEQ multiplex PCR; TCRdb keeps only in-frame clonotypes and omits some of them. Here the sample table reports some 14,000 clones. V gene TRBV20-1 combines with J gene TRBJ2-7; TRBD2 might be the D (6 bases). Specimen: blood buffy coat. The receptor was derived from a woman between 18 and 70 years old with a cervical HPV16 infection that either progressed to CIN3+ or cleared (not recorded which). The sequenced CDR3 bases are TGCAGTGCCTTCACTAGCAACTCCTACGAG. Its translation: CSAFTSNSYE. The whole CDR3 reads CSAFTSNSYEQYF.